This TCR beta chain was identified in a study of T cell responses to AZD1222 COVID-19 vaccine. Study-wide background: Pooled samples include second doses given at about 4 or 12 weeks.

Study findings and constraints: Only six or seven AZD1222 recipients tested seropositive at baseline. Across spike, vaccine-associated CD4 TCRs were found, dominant at 160-218 and 743-854. Unmutated variant regions reportedly attract nearly half of all spike-specific TCRs.

The protocol was immunoSEQ multiplex PCR, while the TCRdb copy is restricted to in-frame clones and leaves out a portion. The repertoire holds 56,000 or so clones, approximately 85% seen once, with around 15% in the top ten. This clone was detected only once. Its matching antigen is unknown. The CDR3 consists of 15 residues. V shed 1 base and J shed 1 base, with 8 bases lying between them. CDR1 LGHNT and CDR2 FRNRAP come from the germline V gene. The chain employs TRBV12-5 and TRBJ2-1; D tentatively reads TRBD1 or TRBD2 (5 bases each). Sample: peripheral blood, taken on day 0 of AZD1222 vaccination. This clonotype was sampled from an adult in good health. CDR3: CASGLGGLSYNEQFF. DNA for the CDR3: TGTGCTAGTGGTTTGGGGGGGTTATCCTACAATGAGCAGTTCTTC.